These 11 T cell receptor beta chains share one sample of origin, sequenced in a study of blood T cell repertoires in COVID-19. The protocol was immunoSEQ multiplex PCR, while the TCRdb copy is restricted to in-frame clones and leaves out a portion. The sample holds some 39,000 clones, more than 80% seen once. The material sequenced was peripheral blood. These receptors all stem from a man aged 60 to 75 with acute or convalescent COVID-19.

The CDR3 reads CASTPTPGTVYGYTF. The CDR3 coding sequence is TGTGCCAGCACCCCTACCCCCGGGACAGTGTATGGCTACACCTTC. The chain links TRBV6-6 to TRBJ1-2; 7 bases map to TRBD1. This CDR3 comprises 15 residues. Germline V CDR1 and CDR2: MNHNY, SVGAGI (reference sequence). V gave up 7 bases and J gave up 5 bases; unmatched junction bases: 13.

The CDR3 loop is CASSPGGANQPQHF. CDR3 DNA sequence: TGCGCCAGCAGCCCAGGGGGAGCTAATCAGCCCCAGCATTTT. The chain couples TRBV5-1 to TRBJ1-5; 7 bases are shared with TRBD1. V gave up 4 bases and J gave up 4 bases; unmatched junction bases: 5. Germline V gene sequence: CDR1 SGHRS, CDR2 YFSETQ. The CDR3 has 14 residues. Together with reference TRBV5-1 and TRBJ1-5, the CDR3 gives the full variable domain: KAGVTQTPRYLIKTRGQQVTLSCSPISGHRSVSWYQQTPGQGLQFLFEYFSETQRNKGNFPGRFSGRQFSNSRSEMNVSTLELGDSALYLCASSPGGANQPQHFGDGTRLSIL.

The chain combines TRBV19 with TRBJ1-1; D possibly corresponds to TRBD1 (5 bases). V was shortened by 1 base and J by 2 bases, with 11 bases between the two germline ends. Germline CDR1 and CDR2: LNHDA and SQIVND (reference sequence). The CDR3 covers 15 residues. This CDR3 is CASSIGQGGNTEAFF. The CDR3 DNA reads as TGTGCCAGTAGTATAGGGCAGGGTGGAAACACTGAAGCTTTCTTT.

This chain joins TRBV5-1 and TRBJ2-2; the D gene is possibly TRBD1 (5 bases). Germline V gives CDR1 SGHRS, CDR2 YFSETQ. The CDR3 has 13 amino acids. V was trimmed by 6 bases and J by 3 bases, leaving 9 bases between them. CDR3: CASTGMDTGELFF. The CDR3, as DNA: TGCGCCAGCACAGGGATGGACACCGGGGAGCTGTTTTTT.

The chain carries TRBV4-1 and TRBJ1-5; 8 nucleotides agree with TRBD1. CDR1 and CDR2 (germline): MGHRA, YSYEKL. The trim removed 1 base at V and 0 bases at J, leaving 8 bases unmatched. The CDR3 extends over 18 amino acids. The CDR3 region is CASSQAQGAKHSNQPQHF. Here the CDR3 DNA reads TGCGCCAGCAGCCAAGCCCAGGGGGCGAAACATAGCAATCAGCCCCAGCATTTT.

This clone came up a few times. The V gene is TRBV5-1, the J gene TRBJ1-6, with D perhaps matching TRBD1 (5 bases). The V gene's germline CDR1 is SGHRS and CDR2 YFSETQ. V lost 0 bases and J 7 bases, leaving 8 bases between the germline ends. The CDR3 spans 14 residues. The CDR3 region has the DNA TGCGCCAGCAGCTTGGCCGGACAAAATTCACCCCTCCACTTT. Protein: CASSLAGQNSPLHF.

CDR3 sequence: CASSLHYGAGANVLTF. The CDR3 region has the DNA TGTGCCAGCAGCTTACATTACGGGGCTGGGGCCAACGTCCTGACTTTC. J is TRBJ2-6 and V is TRBV7-2; D possibly corresponds to TRBD2 (5 bases). This CDR3 is 16 amino acids long. Germline lookup yields CDR1 SGHTA and CDR2 FQGNSA. V was shortened by 2 bases and J by 2 bases, with 10 bases between the two germline ends.

This clone was seen once. The chain carries TRBV14 and TRBJ1-2; D ambiguous. The CDR3 sequence is 13 residues long. The V and J ends lost 3 bases and 7 bases respectively, with 12 bases between them. Per germline, CDR1 SGHDN and CDR2 FVKESK. This chain's CDR3 is CASSQSRGSGYTF. DNA of the CDR3: TGTGCCAGCAGCCAGTCCCGCGGATCTGGCTACACCTTC.

This clone was observed a handful of times. This chain uses TRBV3-1 (or the pseudogene TRBV3-2) with TRBJ1-2; D might be TRBD1 (5 bases). Trimming shortened V by 2 bases and J by 6 bases, and 13 bases separated the two germline ends. Germline CDR1 is LGHDT and CDR2 is YNNKEL (reference sequence). This CDR3 is built from 14 residues. The CDR3 DNA follows: TGTGCCAGCAGCCAACCTCAGGGCAGCGATGGCTACACCTTC. Translation: CASSQPQGSDGYTF.

This clone appeared a single time. The rearrangement joins TRBV27 to TRBJ2-5; TRBD1 aligns across 11 bases. The CDR3 runs to 14 residues. V was pared by 2 bases and J by 5 bases, with 1 base of the junction left unmatched. Germline values: CDR1 MNHEY, CDR2 SMNVEV (reference sequence). The CDR3 sequence is CASSLGTGGETQYF. In DNA form, the CDR3 reads TGTGCCAGCAGTTTAGGGACAGGGGGGGAGACCCAGTACTTC.

V is TRBV11-2 and J is TRBJ2-5; 9 nucleotides agree with TRBD2. CDR1 SGHAT and CDR2 FQNNGV come from the germline V gene. Trimming at V came to 5 bases and at J to 2 bases, leaving 6 bases not matched to a gene. The CDR3 has 15 amino acids. The CDR3 region is CASSPRLAGQETQYF. CDR3 nucleotide sequence: TGTGCCAGCAGCCCTAGGCTAGCGGGGCAAGAGACCCAGTACTTC.